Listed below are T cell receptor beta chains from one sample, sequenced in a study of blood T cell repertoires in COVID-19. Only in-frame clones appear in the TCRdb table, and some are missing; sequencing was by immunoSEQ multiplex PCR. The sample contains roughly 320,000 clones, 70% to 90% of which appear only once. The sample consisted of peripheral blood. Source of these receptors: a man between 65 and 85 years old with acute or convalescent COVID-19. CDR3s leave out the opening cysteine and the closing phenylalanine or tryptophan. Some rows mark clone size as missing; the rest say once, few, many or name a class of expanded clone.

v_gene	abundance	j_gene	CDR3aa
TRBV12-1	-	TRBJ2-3	ASSCRTSGRTDTQY
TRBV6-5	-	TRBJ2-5	ASRPRTGMETQY
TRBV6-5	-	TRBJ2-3	ASSPSGGVGDTQY
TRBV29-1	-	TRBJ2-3	SGRQGGTDTQY
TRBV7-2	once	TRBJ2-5	ASSLEGALRETQY
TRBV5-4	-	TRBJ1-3	ASSPGTGEDTIY
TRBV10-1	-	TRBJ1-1	ASSRSGANTEAF
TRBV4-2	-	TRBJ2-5	ASSQRTGETQY
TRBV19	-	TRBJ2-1	ASSIGRNEQF
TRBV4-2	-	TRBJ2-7	ASSRDRRYEQY
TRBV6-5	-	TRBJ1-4	ASTRRGGDEKLF